Listed below are T cell receptor beta chains from one sample, sequenced in a study of cytomegalovirus exposure and HLA in healthy donors. Here immunoSEQ multiplex PCR was the method, and the copy in TCRdb shows in-frame clones only, minus some. The repertoire holds 120,000 or so clones, with around 77% as singletons. Sequencing used PBMCs. These receptors all stem from a man aged 45-65 years in good health and CMV-seropositive. The CDR3 runs from the conserved cysteine through the conserved F or W. A D gene is named only where the DNA matches it firmly. Clone size is given for some rows only: seen once, a few or many times, or a class if the clone is expanded.

>TRBV7-8|TRBD1|-|TRBJ1-6
TGTGCCAGCAGCTTACGGACAGGGGGTTACGATTCACCCCTCCACTTT
CASSLRTGGYDSPLHF
>TRBV19|-|-|TRBJ1-1
TGTGCCAGTACCCTGACAGAATGGAACACTGAAGCTTTCTTT
CASTLTEWNTEAFF
>TRBV19|TRBD2|-|TRBJ2-2
TGTGCCAGTAGTATAGCGCGGGGGGCTGGGACGGATGGGGAGCTGTTTTTT
CASSIARGAGTDGELFF
>TRBV30|-|-|TRBJ1-1
TGTGCCTGGAGCCGGACAGCGAACACTGAAGCTTTCTTT
CAWSRTANTEAFF
>TRBV19|TRBD1|few|TRBJ2-1
TGTGCCAGTAGCGGGACAGGGGGATACAATGAGCAGTTCTTC
CASSGTGGYNEQFF
>TRBV2|-|-|TRBJ2-7
TGTGCCAGTCGAAGGGACTCTAGCGCCTCCAGCTCCTACGAGCAGTACTTC
CASRRDSSASSSYEQYF
>TRBV28|TRBD1|-|TRBJ2-7
TGTGCCAGCAGTCCAGGGGGAAGCTCCTACGAGCAGTACTTC
CASSPGGSSYEQYF
>TRBV18|TRBD2|-|TRBJ2-1
TGTGCCAGCTCACCGCGGGAGGGCCGGGGCAATGAGCAGTTCTTC
CASSPREGRGNEQFF
>TRBV5-5|TRBD1|-|TRBJ1-4
TGTGCCAGCAGCCGGACAGGGAGAGGTAATGAAAAACTGTTTTTT
CASSRTGRGNEKLFF
>TRBV10-1|-|-|TRBJ1-1
TGCGCCAGCTCTAACCATTACAAAACTGGAGGGACTGAAGCTTTCTTT
CASSNHYKTGGTEAFF
>TRBV30|-|-|TRBJ1-6
TGTGCCTGGAGTCTGCGGGGAATCGATAATTCACCCCTCCACTTT
CAWSLRGIDNSPLHF
>TRBV2|TRBD2|few|TRBJ2-1
TGTGCCAGCCGTCAGCGGGAAGGGTCCTACAATGAGCAGTTCTTC
CASRQREGSYNEQFF
>TRBV19|TRBD1|-|TRBJ1-2
TGTGCCAGTAGTATCGACAGGGCGAACTATGGCTACACCTTC
CASSIDRANYGYTF
>TRBV28|-|-|TRBJ1-2
TGTGCCAGCAGATATCAAGGGAGGAACTATGGCTACACCTTC
CASRYQGRNYGYTF
>TRBV4-1|-|once|TRBJ1-1
TGCGCCAGCAGATTGACTCAGGGAGGGGGGACTGAAGCTTTCTTT
CASRLTQGGGTEAFF
>TRBV6-1|-|-|TRBJ1-1
TGTGCCAGCAGTGAGGGAAGCAGGGGTAGGTCGAACACTGAAGCTTTCTTT
CASSEGSRGRSNTEAFF
>TRBV4-1|TRBD1|-|TRBJ1-2
TGCGCCAGCAGCCGAGACAGGGGAGGCTACACCTTC
CASSRDRGGYTF
>TRBV19|TRBD1|-|TRBJ1-2
TGTGCCAGCAAAATAGGACAGGGGGGGAATGGCTACACCTTC
CASKIGQGGNGYTF
>TRBV5-8|-|-|TRBJ2-5
TGTGCCAGCAGCTTCCAGGGGCAGACCCAGTACTTC
CASSFQGQTQYF
>TRBV4-2|TRBD1|few|TRBJ2-7
TGTGCCAGCAGCCGTTCCTCCGGGACAGGGGCCTACGAGCAGTACTTC
CASSRSSGTGAYEQYF
>TRBV29-1|TRBD1|few|TRBJ1-2
TGCAGCGGAAATGACAGGGTTGATGGCTACACCTTC
CSGNDRVDGYTF
>TRBV30|TRBD1|-|TRBJ2-3
TGTGCCTGGACCGGTTCCGGGACAGGGTTGAGCACAGATACGCAGTATTTT
CAWTGSGTGLSTDTQYF
>TRBV7-2|-|-|TRBJ2-2
TGTGCCAGCAGGACTGGCCCCGGGGAGCTGTTTTTT
CASRTGPGELFF
>TRBV7-8|-|few|TRBJ1-1
TGTGCCAGCTACGTCGACAGCGCGGAAAATTCGAGGGCTTTCTTT
CASYVDSAENSRAFF
>TRBV28|TRBD1|few|TRBJ1-4
TGTGCCAGCTCCGAACAGGGGGCAGTTGAAAAACTGTTTTTT
CASSEQGAVEKLFF
>TRBV2|-|-|TRBJ1-1
TGTGCCAGCAGTGACAGGGTGGCGCGAGCTTTCTTT
CASSDRVARAFF
>TRBV4-1|TRBD2|-|TRBJ2-1
TGCGCCAGCAGCCAAGATTTGCTAGCGGGAGGGCCTCGGAATGAGCAGTTCTTC
CASSQDLLAGGPRNEQFF
>TRBV30|-|-|TRBJ1-5
TGTGCCTGGGACCAGGGTAGCAATCAGCCCCAGCATTTT
CAWDQGSNQPQHF
>TRBV6-5|-|few|TRBJ1-1
TGTGCCAGCAGTTACTCCCCAGGGGCGAACACTGAAGCTTTCTTT
CASSYSPGANTEAFF
>TRBV5-1|TRBD2|few|TRBJ2-5
TGCGCCAGCAGCCTCCTAGCGGGGTTATCACAAGAGACCCAGTACTTC
CASSLLAGLSQETQYF
>TRBV18|TRBD1|once|TRBJ1-1
TGTGCCAGCTCACCATCCCTAGACAGGGGTGGAACTGAAGCTTTCTTT
CASSPSLDRGGTEAFF
>TRBV10-3|TRBD1|-|TRBJ2-7
TGTGCCATCAGTGGGGACAGGGGGCTCTACGAGCAGTACTTC
CAISGDRGLYEQYF
>TRBV6-5|TRBD1|-|TRBJ2-7
TGTGCCAGCGGGGGATCACAGGGGCTCTCCTACGAGCAGTACTTC
CASGGSQGLSYEQYF
>TRBV6-1|-|-|TRBJ1-4
TGTGCCAGCGGCAGGGACACCATTAATGAAAAACTGTTTTTT
CASGRDTINEKLFF
>TRBV28|-|-|TRBJ2-7
TGTGCCAGCAGCGGACTACCATCCTACGAGCAGTACTTC
CASSGLPSYEQYF
>TRBV4-2|TRBD2|-|TRBJ2-3
TGTGCCAGCAGCCAAGATAGGAGCGGGAGGTCCCCCACAGATACGCAGTATTTT
CASSQDRSGRSPTDTQYF
>TRBV11-2|TRBD1|-|TRBJ2-5
TGTGCCAGCAGCTCCCGACAGGGGTGGGAGACCCAGTACTTC
CASSSRQGWETQYF
>TRBV9|-|few|TRBJ1-4
TGTGCCAGCAGCGGCCGACAGAACCCAACTAATGAAAAACTGTTTTTT
CASSGRQNPTNEKLFF
>TRBV18|TRBD1|-|TRBJ1-1
TGTGCCAGCTCCCAGACAGGGCTTGATAACGGTGAAGCTTTCTTT
CASSQTGLDNGEAFF
>TRBV30|-|-|TRBJ2-3
TGTGCCTGGAGCGGCAAGGGGCGCACAGATACGCAGTATTTT
CAWSGKGRTDTQYF
>TRBV5-4|-|-|TRBJ2-7
TGTGCCAGCAGCTTCAACCACGAGCAGTACTTC
CASSFNHEQYF
>TRBV19|-|-|TRBJ1-2
TGTGCCAGTATTGAATCGGACGGACAGCTCTATGGCTACACCTTC
CASIESDGQLYGYTF
>TRBV13|-|few|TRBJ1-1
TGTGCCAGCAGCTTAGGCAGACAGAGGAACACTGAAGCTTTCTTT
CASSLGRQRNTEAFF
>TRBV11-2|-|-|TRBJ1-6
TGTGCCAGCAGCTTTGACGGACAGAACGCACCCCTCCACTTT
CASSFDGQNAPLHF
>TRBV5-1|-|-|TRBJ2-3
TGCGCCAGCAGCTTAGGAACAGGGAACACAGATACGCAGTATTTT
CASSLGTGNTDTQYF
>TRBV10-3|TRBD1|-|TRBJ2-5
TGTGCCATCAGTGAGGGCAGGGGGCAAGAGACCCAGTACTTC
CAISEGRGQETQYF